This T cell receptor (beta chain) originates from a study of blood T cell repertoires in COVID-19 (dated by TCRdb to 2019 to 2021). Regarding the research as a whole: The collaborator samples originated in the United States, Italy and Spain and spanned the acute and convalescent phases of COVID-19. The material from the prospective study consisted of cDNA or gDNA derived from T cells, B-cell-depleted T cells, or PBMCs. The dataset comprised deeply sampled blood TCRbeta repertoires from subjects exposed to, actively infected with, or recovered from COVID-19. A freely available public database, intended as a resource for researchers studying the immune response to SARS-CoV-2, is where the repertoires were released. The samples were drawn from the first 160 participants of the ongoing ImmuneRACE study and from 1,254 subjects provided by 6 global collaborators. The sample metadata nearly always contained a de-identified subject ID, COVID-19 status, age in years and sex. HLA class I and class II types, where available, came from metadata supplied by the sample provider rather than from assay-based typing.

The CDR3 starts with the cysteine, ends with the phenylalanine, and has 19 residues. Of the read, only the CDR3 DNA is kept; its 57 bases are in frame from base 1. Germline trimming amounts to 1 base on V and 0 bases on J, with 7 as the count of junction bases outside the gene matches. Participants in the prospective study were enrolled through a virtual design, were aged about 18 to 100 years, and lived in under 25 United States geographic areas. In the prospective study, cohorts were assigned on the basis of participant-reported clinical history obtained from a screening survey and a study questionnaire. Recovered participants in ImmuneRACE Cohort 3 were defined by two consecutive negative NP/OP PCR tests, clearance by a healthcare professional, or resolution of symptoms. In the prospective study, whole blood, serum and a nasopharyngeal or oropharyngeal swab were collected from each participant by mobile phlebotomists. Additional blood draws and questionnaires over an approximately 2-month period could optionally be provided by prospective study participants. Before DNA extraction, prospective study blood samples were shipped either frozen or at room temperature.

The paper's findings and limits, for the study overall: Clinical and demographic metadata were provided uncurated, with the amount varying by source and participant.

With regard to this clone: Its target antigen remains unknown. No base-level quality is on record; no much larger clone is a single base apart.

TCRbeta CDR3 regions were amplified from genomic DNA using the immunoSEQ Assay, a bias-controlled multiplex PCR. The authors processed their data as follows. The number of nucleated cells in each sample was estimated by amplification of reference gene primers within the assay. To quantify the absolute abundance of each unique TCRbeta CDR3 rearrangement, sequence reads were collapsed and filtered. For each sample, productive Simpson clonality was calculated by taking the square root of Simpson's diversity index across productive rearrangements. Here the immuneACCESS table is served through TCRdb, limited to in-frame sequences with V and J called. Missing clones are a known gap in these copies; in checked studies unresolved V genes cover under half, and the rest lacks a known reason. V and J calls and clone size come straight from that table; D and trimming were deduced from the DNA. This sample comprises a few hundred thousand clones, 80% to 90% of them detected only once. The ten top clones hold over 4% of the sample.

The clonotype originates from a woman aged 25 to 39 who had recovered from COVID-19. The chain is made from TRBV23-1 and TRBJ1-5; 12 central nucleotides agree with TRBD1. TRBV23-1 is reported as an ORF; its role is uncertain. Sequencing was performed on PBMCs or T cells enriched from blood (not recorded which). The DNA sequence follows: TGCGCCAGCAGTCAATGGGACAGGGGGCTAATTTATAGCAATCAGCCCCAGCATTTT. This encodes CASSQWDRGLIYSNQPQHF.